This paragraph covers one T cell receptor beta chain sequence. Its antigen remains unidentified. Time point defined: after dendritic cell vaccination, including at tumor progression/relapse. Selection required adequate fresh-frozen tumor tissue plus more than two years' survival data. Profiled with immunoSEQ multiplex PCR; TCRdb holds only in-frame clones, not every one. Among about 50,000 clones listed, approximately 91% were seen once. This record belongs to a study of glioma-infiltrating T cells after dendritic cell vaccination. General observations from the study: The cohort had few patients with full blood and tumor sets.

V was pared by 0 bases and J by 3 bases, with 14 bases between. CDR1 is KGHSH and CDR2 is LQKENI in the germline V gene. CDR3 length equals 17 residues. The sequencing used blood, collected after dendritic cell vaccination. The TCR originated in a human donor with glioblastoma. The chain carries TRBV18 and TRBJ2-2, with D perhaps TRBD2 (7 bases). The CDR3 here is CASSPPSGGADTGELFF. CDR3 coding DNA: TGTGCCAGCTCACCACCGTCGGGGGGCGCCGACACCGGGGAGCTGTTTTTT.